Below, 3 T cell receptor beta chains from the same sample are listed, as sequenced in a study of T cell clonotyping in hematopoietic cell transplantation. The method was immunoSEQ multiplex PCR; TCRdb's version includes in-frame clones alone and lacks a portion of them. This table holds approximately 17,000 clones, about nine tenths found once. Sequences were obtained from peripheral blood mononuclear cells. The source of these receptors is a man in his fifties in good health. Some clones in this sample may be carry-over from other donors' samples.

The V call is TRBV19, the J call TRBJ2-7, with 10 bases matching TRBD1. The length of the CDR3 is 14 residues. The germline V gene encodes CDR1 LNHDA and CDR2 SQIVND (reference sequence). J was trimmed by 7 bases and V by 4 bases; bases with no gene match: 7. The CDR3 is CASSRGQGLEEQYF. The CDR3 nucleotides are TGTGCCAGTAGTAGGGGACAGGGGCTTGAGGAGCAGTACTTC.

The J gene is TRBJ2-3, the V gene TRBV29-1; 15 bases are a match to TRBD2. CDR1 is SQVTM, CDR2 ANQGSEA, per germline. Trimming took 0 bases from V and 4 from J; bases not matched to a gene: 14. The CDR3 runs to 20 residues. Here the CDR3 reads CSVEEYYGTSGGRGADTQYF. The CDR3, as DNA: TGCAGCGTTGAAGAGTACTACGGGACTAGCGGGGGGCGCGGGGCAGATACGCAGTATTTT.

The chain joins TRBV27 to TRBJ2-7; D ambiguous. This CDR3 spans 12 amino acids. V was shortened by 2 bases and J by 7 bases, with 9 bases between the two germline ends. Germline CDR1 is MNHEY and CDR2 is SMNVEV (reference sequence). DNA of the CDR3: TGTGCCAGCAGTTTAACCCCGTCAGAGCAGTACTTC. Its protein is CASSLTPSEQYF.